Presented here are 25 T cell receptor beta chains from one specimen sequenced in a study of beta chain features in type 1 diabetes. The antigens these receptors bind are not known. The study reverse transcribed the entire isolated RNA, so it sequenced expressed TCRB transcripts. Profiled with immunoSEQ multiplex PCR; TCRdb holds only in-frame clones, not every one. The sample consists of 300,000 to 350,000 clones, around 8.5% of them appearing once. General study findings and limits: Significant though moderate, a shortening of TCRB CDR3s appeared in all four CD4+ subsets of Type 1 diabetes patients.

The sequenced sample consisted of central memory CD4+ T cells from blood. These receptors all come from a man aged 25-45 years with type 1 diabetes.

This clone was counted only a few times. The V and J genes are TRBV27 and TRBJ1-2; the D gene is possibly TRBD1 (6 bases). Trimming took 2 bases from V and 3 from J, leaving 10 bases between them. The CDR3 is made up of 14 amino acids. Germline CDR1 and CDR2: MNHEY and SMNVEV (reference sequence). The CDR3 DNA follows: TGTGCCAGCAGTTTAACAGGGTTCGACTATGGCTACACCTTC. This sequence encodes CASSLTGFDYGYTF.

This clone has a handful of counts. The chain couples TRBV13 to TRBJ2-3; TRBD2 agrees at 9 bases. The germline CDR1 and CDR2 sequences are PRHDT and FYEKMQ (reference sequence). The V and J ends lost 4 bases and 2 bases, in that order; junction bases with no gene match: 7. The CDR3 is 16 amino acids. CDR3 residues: CASSSSLAGFTDTQYF. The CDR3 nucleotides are TGTGCCAGCAGCTCCTCCCTAGCGGGGTTCACAGATACGCAGTATTTT. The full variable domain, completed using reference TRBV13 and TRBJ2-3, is AAGVIQSPRHLIKEKRETATLKCYPIPRHDTVYWYQQGPGQDPQFLISFYEKMQSDKGSIPDRFSAQQFSDYHSELNMSSLELGDSALYFCASSSSLAGFTDTQYFGPGTRLTVL.

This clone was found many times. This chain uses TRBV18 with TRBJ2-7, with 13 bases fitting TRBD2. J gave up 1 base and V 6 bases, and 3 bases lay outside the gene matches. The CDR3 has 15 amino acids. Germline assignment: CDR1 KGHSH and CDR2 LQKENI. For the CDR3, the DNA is TGTGCCAGCTCGACGGGACTAGCGGGATCCTACGAGCAGTACTTC. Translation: CASSTGLAGSYEQYF.

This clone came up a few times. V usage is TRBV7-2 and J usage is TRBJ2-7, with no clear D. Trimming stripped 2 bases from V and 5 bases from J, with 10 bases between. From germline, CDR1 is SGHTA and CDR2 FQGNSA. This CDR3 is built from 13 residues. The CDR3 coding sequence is TGTGCCAGCAGCTTATTTGCGGTAAACGAGCAGTACTTC. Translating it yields CASSLFAVNEQYF.

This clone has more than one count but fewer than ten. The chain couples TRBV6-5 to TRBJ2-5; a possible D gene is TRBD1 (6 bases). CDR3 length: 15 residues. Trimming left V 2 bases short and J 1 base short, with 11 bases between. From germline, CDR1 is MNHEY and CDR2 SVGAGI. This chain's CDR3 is CASSYRGGSQETQYF. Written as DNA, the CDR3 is TGTGCCAGCAGTTACCGAGGGGGATCCCAAGAGACCCAGTACTTC.

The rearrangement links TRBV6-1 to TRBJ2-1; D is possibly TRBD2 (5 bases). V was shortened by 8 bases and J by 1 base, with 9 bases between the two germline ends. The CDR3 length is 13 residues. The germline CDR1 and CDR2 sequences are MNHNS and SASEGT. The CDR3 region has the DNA TGTGCCAGCGGCCGAGGGTCCTACAATGAGCAGTTCTTC. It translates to CASGRGSYNEQFF.

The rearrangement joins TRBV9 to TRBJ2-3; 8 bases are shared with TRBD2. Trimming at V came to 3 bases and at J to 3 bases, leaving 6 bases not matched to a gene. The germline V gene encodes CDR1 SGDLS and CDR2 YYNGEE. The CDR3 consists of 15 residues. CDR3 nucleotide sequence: TGTGCCAGCAGCGACAACGGGGGGGCTACAGATACGCAGTATTTT. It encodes CASSDNGGATDTQYF.

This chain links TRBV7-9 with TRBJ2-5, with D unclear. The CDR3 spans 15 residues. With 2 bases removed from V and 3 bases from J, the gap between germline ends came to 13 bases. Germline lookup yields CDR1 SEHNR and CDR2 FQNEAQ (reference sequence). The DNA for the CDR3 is TGTGCCAGCAGCTTAATATCCGGGCCAGAAGAGACCCAGTACTTC. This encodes CASSLISGPEETQYF.

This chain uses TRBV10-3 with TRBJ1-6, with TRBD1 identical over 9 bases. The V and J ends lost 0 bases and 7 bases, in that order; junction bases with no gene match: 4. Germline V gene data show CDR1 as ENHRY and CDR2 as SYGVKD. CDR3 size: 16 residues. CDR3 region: CAISESADRGNSPLHF. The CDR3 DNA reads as TGTGCCATCAGTGAGTCGGCTGACAGGGGGAATTCACCCCTCCACTTT.

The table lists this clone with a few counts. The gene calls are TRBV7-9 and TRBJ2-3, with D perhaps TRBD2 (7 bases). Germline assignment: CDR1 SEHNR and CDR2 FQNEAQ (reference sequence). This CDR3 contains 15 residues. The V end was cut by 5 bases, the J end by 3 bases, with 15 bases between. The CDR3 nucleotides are TGTGCCAGCAGCCCTCGGGGGGCAGGAACAGATACGCAGTATTTT. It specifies CASSPRGAGTDTQYF.

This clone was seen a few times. Here the CDR3 reads CASSQEFTSSYNSPLHF. The DNA of the CDR3 is TGCGCCAGCAGCCAAGAGTTCACAAGCTCCTATAATTCACCCCTCCACTTT. The rearrangement uses TRBV4-3 and TRBJ1-6, with D unresolved. V was trimmed by 0 bases and J by 0 bases, leaving 9 bases between them. CDR3 size: 17 residues. Germline V gene lookup returns CDR1 LGHNA and CDR2 YSLEER.

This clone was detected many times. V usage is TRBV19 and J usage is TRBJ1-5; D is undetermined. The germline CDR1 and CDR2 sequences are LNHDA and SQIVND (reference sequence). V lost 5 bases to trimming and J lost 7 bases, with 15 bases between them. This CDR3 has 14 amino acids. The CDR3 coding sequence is TGTGCCAGTAGTCAATCAGCGGATTGGCAGCCCCAGCATTTT. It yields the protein CASSQSADWQPQHF.

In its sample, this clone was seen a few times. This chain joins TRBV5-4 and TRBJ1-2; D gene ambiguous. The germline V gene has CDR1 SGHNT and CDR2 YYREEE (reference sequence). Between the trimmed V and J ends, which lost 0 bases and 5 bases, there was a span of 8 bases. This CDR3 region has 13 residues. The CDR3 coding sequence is TGTGCCAGCAGCTTGGACAGCTTGTATGGCTACACCTTC. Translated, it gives CASSLDSLYGYTF. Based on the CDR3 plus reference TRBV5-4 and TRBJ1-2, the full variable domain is ETGVTQSPTHLIKTRGQQVTLRCSSQSGHNTVSWYQQALGQGPQFIFQYYREEENGRGNFPPRFSGLQFPNYSSELNVNALELDDSALYLCASSLDSLYGYTFGSGTRLTVV.

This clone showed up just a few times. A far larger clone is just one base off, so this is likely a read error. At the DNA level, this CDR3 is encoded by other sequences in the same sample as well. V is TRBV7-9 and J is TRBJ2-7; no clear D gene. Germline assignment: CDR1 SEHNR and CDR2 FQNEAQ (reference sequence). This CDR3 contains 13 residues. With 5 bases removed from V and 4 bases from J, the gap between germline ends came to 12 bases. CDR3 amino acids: CASSQDGPYEQYF. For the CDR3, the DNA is TGTGCCAGCAGCCAAGATGGGCCGTACGAGCAGTACTTC.

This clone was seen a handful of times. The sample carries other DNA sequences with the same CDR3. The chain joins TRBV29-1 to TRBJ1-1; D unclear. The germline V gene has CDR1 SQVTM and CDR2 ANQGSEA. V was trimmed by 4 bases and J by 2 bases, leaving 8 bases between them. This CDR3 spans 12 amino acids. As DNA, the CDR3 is TGCAGCGTTGGTAGAGGAAACACTGAAGCTTTCTTT. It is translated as CSVGRGNTEAFF.

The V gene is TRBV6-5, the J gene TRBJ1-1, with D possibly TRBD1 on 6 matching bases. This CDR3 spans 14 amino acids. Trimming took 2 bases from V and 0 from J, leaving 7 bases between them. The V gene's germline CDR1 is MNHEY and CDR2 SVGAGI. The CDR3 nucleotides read TGTGCCAGCAGTTACGGGGGCATGAACACTGAAGCTTTCTTT. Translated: CASSYGGMNTEAFF.

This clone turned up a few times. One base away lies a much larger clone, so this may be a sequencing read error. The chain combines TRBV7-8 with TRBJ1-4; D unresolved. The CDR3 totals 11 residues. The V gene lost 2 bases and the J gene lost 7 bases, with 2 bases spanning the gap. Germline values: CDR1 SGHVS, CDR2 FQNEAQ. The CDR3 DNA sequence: TGTGCCAGCAGCTTAACTGAAAAACTGTTTTTT. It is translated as CASSLTEKLFF.

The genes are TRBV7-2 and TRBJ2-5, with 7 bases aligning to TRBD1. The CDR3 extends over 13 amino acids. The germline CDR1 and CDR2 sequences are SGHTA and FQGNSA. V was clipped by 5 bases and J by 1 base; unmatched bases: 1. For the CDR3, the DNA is TGTGCCAGCAGCAGGGGGCTCCAAGAGACCCAGTACTTC. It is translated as CASSRGLQETQYF. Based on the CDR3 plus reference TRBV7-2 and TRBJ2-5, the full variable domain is GAGVSQSPSNKVTEKGKDVELRCDPISGHTALYWYRQSLGQGLEFLIYFQGNSAPDKSGLPSDRFSAERTGGSVSTLTIQRTQQEDSAVYLCASSRGLQETQYFGPGTRLLVL.

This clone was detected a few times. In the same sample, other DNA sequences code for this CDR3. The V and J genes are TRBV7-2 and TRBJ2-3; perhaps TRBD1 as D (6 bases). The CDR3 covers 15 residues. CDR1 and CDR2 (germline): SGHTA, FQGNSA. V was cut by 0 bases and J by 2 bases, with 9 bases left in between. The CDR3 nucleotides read TGTGCCAGCAGCTTAGCCGGACAGCTCACAGATACGCAGTATTTT. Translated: CASSLAGQLTDTQYF.

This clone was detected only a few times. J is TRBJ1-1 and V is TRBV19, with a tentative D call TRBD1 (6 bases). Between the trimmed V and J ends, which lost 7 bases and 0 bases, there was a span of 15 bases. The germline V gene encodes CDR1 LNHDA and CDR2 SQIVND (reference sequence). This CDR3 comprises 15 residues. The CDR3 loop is CASTRDGTMNTEAFF. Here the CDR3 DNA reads TGTGCCAGTACGAGGGATGGGACAATGAACACTGAAGCTTTCTTT.

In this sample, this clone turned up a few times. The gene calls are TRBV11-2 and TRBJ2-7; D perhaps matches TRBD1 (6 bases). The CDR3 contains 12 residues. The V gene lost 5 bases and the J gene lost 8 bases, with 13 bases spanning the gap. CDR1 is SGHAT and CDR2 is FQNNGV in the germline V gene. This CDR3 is CASSPHREKQYF. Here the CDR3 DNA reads TGTGCCAGCAGCCCTCACAGGGAGAAGCAGTACTTC.

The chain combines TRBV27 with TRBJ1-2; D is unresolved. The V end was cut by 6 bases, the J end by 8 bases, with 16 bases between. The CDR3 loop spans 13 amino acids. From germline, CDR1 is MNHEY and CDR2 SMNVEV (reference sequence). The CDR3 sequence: CASRAHGVGGYTF. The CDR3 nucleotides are TGTGCCAGCAGAGCCCATGGGGTAGGAGGCTACACCTTC.

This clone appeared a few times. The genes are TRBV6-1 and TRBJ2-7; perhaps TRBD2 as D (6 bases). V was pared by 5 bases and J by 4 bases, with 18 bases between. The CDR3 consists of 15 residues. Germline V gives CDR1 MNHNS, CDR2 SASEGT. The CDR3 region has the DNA TGTGCCAGCAGTCCCATAGGGGCAGGGAGGTACGAGCAGTACTTC. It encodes CASSPIGAGRYEQYF.

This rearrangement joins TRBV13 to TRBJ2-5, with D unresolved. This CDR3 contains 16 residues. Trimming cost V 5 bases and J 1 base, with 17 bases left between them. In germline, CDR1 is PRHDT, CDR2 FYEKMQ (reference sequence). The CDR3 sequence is CASSPESVSGQETQYF. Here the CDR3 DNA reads TGTGCCAGCAGCCCCGAATCGGTGTCCGGCCAAGAGACCCAGTACTTC.

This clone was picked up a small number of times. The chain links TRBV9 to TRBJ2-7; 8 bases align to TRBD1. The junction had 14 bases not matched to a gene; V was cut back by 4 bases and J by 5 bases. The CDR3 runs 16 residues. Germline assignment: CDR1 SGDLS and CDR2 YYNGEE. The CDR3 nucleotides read TGTGCCAGCAGCCAACTGGGGGACAGGCTGGTAGACGAGCAGTACTTC. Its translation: CASSQLGDRLVDEQYF.